A single sample is the source of the 2 T cell receptor beta chains below, sequenced in a study of blood T cell repertoires in COVID-19. Generated by immunoSEQ multiplex PCR, the TCRdb table keeps only in-frame clones and is missing some. The table includes roughly 130,000 clones, 80% to 90% detected once. Source material: PBMCs or T cells enriched from blood (not recorded which). The origin of the receptors is a woman aged 45-59 years with acute COVID-19.

The chain carries TRBV9 and TRBJ2-3; maybe TRBD1 (5 bases). V shed 0 bases and J shed 2 bases, with 13 bases lying between them. The CDR3 loop spans 16 amino acids. CDR1 and CDR2 from the germline V gene are SGDLS and YYNGEE. CDR3 in amino acids: CASSVAGRAITDTQYF. CDR3 nucleotides: TGTGCCAGCAGCGTAGCTGGCAGGGCGATCACAGATACGCAGTATTTT.

The rearrangement uses TRBV3-1 (or the pseudogene TRBV3-2) and TRBJ2-1; 9 bases match TRBD2. This CDR3 has 13 amino acids. Trimming removed 5 bases from V and 8 bases from J; junction bases left unmatched: 4. The germline CDR1 and CDR2 sequences are LGHDT and YNNKEL (reference sequence). The CDR3 region has the DNA TGTGCCAGCAGCACACTAGCGGGCCATGAGCAGTTCTTC. Amino acid sequence: CASSTLAGHEQFF.